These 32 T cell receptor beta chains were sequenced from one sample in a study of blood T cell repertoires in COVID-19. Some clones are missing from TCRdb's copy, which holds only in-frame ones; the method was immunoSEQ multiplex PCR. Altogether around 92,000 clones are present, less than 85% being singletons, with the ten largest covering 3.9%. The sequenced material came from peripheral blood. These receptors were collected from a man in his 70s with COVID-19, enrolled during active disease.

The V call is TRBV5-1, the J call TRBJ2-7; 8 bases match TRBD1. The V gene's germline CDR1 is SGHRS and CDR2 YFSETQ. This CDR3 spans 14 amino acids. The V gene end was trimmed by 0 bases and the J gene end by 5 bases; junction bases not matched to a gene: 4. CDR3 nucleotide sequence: TGCGCCAGCAGCTTGGCCCAGACAGGGGACGAGCAGTACTTC. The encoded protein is CASSLAQTGDEQYF.

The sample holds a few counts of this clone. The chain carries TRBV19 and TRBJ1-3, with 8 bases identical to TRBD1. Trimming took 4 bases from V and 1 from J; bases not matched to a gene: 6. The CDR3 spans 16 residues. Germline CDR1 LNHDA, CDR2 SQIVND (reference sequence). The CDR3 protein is CASSTGQGRSGNTIYF. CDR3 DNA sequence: TGTGCCAGTAGTACCGGACAGGGACGATCTGGAAACACCATATATTTT. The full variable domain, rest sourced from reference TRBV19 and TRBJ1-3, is DGGITQSPKYLFRKEGQNVTLSCEQNLNHDAMYWYRQDPGQGLRLIYYSQIVNDFQKGDIAEGYSVSREKKESFPLTVTSAQKNPTAFYLCASSTGQGRSGNTIYFGEGSWLTVV.

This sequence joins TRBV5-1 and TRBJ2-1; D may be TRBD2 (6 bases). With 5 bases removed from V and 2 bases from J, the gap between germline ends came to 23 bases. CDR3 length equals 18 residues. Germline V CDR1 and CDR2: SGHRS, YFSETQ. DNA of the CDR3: TGCGCCAGCAGAAAAGGGGTCCTCGGACTACGACCCTACAATGAGCAGTTCTTC. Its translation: CASRKGVLGLRPYNEQFF.

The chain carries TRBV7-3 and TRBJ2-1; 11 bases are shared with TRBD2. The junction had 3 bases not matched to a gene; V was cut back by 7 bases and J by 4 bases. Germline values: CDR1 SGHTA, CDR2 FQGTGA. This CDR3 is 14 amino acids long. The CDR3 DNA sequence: TGTGCCAGCAAACTAGCGGGAGAATACAATGAGCAGTTCTTC. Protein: CASKLAGEYNEQFF.

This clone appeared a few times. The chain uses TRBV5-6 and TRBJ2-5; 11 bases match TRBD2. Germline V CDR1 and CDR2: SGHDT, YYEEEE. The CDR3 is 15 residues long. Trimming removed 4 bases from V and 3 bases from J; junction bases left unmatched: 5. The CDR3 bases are TGTGCCAGCAGCCCACTAGCGGGAGCTGAAGAGACCCAGTACTTC. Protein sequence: CASSPLAGAEETQYF.

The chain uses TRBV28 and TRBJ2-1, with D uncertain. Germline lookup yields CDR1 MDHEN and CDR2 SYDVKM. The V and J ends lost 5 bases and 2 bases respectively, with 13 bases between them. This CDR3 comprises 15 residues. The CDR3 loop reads CASSANAGPYNEQFF. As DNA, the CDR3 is TGTGCCAGCAGTGCTAACGCCGGTCCCTACAATGAGCAGTTCTTC.

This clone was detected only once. Here the CDR3 reads CASSVGLASNTGELFF. CDR3 DNA: TGCGCCAGCAGCGTCGGACTAGCGTCCAACACCGGGGAGCTGTTTTTT. The V call is TRBV5-1, the J call TRBJ2-2; TRBD2 matches 9 bases. Unmatched junction bases numbered 6, after V lost 4 bases and J lost 2 bases. The CDR3 sequence is 16 residues long. The germline CDR1 and CDR2 sequences are SGHRS and YFSETQ.

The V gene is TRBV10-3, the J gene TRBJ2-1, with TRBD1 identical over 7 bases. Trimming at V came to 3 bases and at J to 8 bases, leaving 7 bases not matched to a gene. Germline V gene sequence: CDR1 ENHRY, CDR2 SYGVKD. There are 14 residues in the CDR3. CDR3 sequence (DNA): TGTGCCATCAGTGATCTGAGGGGGCGCGATGAGCAGTTCTTC. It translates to CAISDLRGRDEQFF.

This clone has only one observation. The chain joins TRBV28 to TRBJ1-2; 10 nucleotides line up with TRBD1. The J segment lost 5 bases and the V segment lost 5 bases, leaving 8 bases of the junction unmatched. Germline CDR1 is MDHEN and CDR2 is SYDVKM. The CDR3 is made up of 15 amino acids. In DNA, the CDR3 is TGTGCCAGCAGTGAAGGGACAGGGGAGGCGTATGGCTACACCTTC. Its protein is CASSEGTGEAYGYTF.

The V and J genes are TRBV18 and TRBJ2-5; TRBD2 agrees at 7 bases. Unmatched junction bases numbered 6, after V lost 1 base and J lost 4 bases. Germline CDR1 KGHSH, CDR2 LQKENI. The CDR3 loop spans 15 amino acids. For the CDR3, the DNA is TGTGCCAGCTCACCACGGGAGGGCGGTGGAGAGACCCAGTACTTC. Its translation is CASSPREGGGETQYF.

In DNA form, the CDR3 reads TGTGCCTGGGTCCTAGCGGGACCAATCAATGAGCAGTTCTTC. It yields the protein CAWVLAGPINEQFF. The chain joins TRBV30 to TRBJ2-1; 9 bases map to TRBD2. CDR3 length equals 14 residues. Germline values: CDR1 GTSNPN, CDR2 SVGIG (reference sequence). The trim removed 5 bases at V and 6 bases at J, leaving 8 bases unmatched.

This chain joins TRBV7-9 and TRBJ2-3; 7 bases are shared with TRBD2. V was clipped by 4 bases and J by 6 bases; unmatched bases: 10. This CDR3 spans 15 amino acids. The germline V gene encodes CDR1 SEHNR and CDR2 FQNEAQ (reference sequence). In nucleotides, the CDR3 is TGTGCCAGCAGCTATCTAGGGACTAACGGGGATACGCAGTATTTT. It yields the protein CASSYLGTNGDTQYF.

The CDR3 protein is CASSSSGANEQFF. In DNA form, the CDR3 reads TGTGCCAGCAGTTCAAGCGGAGCCAATGAGCAGTTCTTC. V usage is TRBV7-8 and J usage is TRBJ2-1; a possible D gene is TRBD2 (5 bases). The germline gives CDR1 SGHVS, CDR2 FQNEAQ. The CDR3 covers 13 residues. The germline V and J ends were trimmed by 6 bases and 6 bases, with 12 bases remaining between them.

The CDR3 is CASSSGQQETQYF. CDR3 DNA sequence: TGTGCCAGCTCATCCGGACAGCAAGAGACCCAGTACTTC. The V gene is TRBV18, the J gene TRBJ2-5, with D maybe TRBD1 (6 bases). Germline V gives CDR1 KGHSH, CDR2 LQKENI. This CDR3 region has 13 residues. V was clipped by 5 bases and J by 2 bases, with 9 bases between them.

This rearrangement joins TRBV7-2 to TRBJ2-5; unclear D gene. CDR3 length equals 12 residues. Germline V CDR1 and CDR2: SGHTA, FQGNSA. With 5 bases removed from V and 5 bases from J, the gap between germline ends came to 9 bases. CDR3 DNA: TGTGCCAGCAGCCCTCAGGCGGAGACCCAGTACTTC. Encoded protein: CASSPQAETQYF. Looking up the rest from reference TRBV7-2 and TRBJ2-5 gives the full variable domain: GAGVSQSPSNKVTEKGKDVELRCDPISGHTALYWYRQSLGQGLEFLIYFQGNSAPDKSGLPSDRFSAERTGGSVSTLTIQRTQQEDSAVYLCASSPQAETQYFGPGTRLLVL.

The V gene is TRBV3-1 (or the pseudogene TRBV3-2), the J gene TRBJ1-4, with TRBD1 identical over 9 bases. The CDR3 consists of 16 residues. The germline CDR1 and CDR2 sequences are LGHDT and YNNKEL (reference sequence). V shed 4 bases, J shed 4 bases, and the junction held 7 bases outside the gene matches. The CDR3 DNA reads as TGTGCCAGCAGCCTACAGGGGGCAGGGATTAATGAAAAACTGTTTTTT. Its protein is CASSLQGAGINEKLFF.

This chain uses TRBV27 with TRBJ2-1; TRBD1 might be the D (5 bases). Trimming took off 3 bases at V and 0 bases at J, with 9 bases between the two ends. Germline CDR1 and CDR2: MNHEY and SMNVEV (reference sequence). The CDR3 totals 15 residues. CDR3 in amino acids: CASSLGRSSYNEQFF. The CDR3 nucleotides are TGTGCCAGCAGTTTGGGGCGTAGCTCCTACAATGAGCAGTTCTTC.

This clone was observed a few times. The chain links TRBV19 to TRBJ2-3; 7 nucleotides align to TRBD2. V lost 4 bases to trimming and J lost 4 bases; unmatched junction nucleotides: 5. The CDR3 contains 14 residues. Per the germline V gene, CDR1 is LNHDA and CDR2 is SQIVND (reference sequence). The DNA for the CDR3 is TGTGCCAGTAGTAAGCGGGATAGGGCAGATACGCAGTATTTT. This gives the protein CASSKRDRADTQYF. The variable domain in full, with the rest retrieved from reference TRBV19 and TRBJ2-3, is DGGITQSPKYLFRKEGQNVTLSCEQNLNHDAMYWYRQDPGQGLRLIYYSQIVNDFQKGDIAEGYSVSREKKESFPLTVTSAQKNPTAFYLCASSKRDRADTQYFGPGTRLTVL.

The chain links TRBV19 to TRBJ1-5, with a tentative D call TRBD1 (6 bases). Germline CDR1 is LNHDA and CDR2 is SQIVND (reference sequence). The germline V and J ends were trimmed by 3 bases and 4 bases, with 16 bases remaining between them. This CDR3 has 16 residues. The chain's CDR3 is CASSMWGQGRNQPQHF. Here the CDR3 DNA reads TGTGCCAGTAGTATGTGGGGGCAGGGTAGGAATCAGCCCCAGCATTTT.

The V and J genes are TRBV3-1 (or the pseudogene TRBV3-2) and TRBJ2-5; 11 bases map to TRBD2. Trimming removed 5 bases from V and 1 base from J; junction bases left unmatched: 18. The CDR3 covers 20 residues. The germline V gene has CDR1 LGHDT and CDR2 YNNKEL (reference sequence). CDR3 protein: CASSFQEASGRPTGQETQYF. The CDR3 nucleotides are TGTGCCAGCAGCTTCCAAGAAGCTAGCGGGAGGCCCACCGGCCAAGAGACCCAGTACTTC.

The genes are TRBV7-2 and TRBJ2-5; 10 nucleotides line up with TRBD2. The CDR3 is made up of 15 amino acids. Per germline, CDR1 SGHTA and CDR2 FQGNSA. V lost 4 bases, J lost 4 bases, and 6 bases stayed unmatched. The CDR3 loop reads CASSSLAGGTETQYF. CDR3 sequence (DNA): TGTGCCAGCAGCTCCTTAGCGGGAGGAACAGAGACCCAGTACTTC. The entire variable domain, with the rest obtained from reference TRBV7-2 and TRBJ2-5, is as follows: GAGVSQSPSNKVTEKGKDVELRCDPISGHTALYWYRQSLGQGLEFLIYFQGNSAPDKSGLPSDRFSAERTGGSVSTLTIQRTQQEDSAVYLCASSSLAGGTETQYFGPGTRLLVL.

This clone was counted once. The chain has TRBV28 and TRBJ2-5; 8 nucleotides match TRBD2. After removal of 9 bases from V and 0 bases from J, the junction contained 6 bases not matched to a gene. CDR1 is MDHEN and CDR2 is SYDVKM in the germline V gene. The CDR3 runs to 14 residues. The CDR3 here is CASTSGTNQETQYF. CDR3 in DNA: TGTGCCAGTACTAGCGGTACAAACCAAGAGACCCAGTACTTC.

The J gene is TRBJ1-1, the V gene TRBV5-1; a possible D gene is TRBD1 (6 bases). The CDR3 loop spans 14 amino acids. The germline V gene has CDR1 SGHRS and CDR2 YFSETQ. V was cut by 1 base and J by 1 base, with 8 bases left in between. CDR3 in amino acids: CASSLTGRNTEAFF. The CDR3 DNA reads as TGCGCCAGCAGCTTGACAGGGAGGAACACTGAAGCTTTCTTT.

Here the CDR3 reads CASSGHAKNIQYF. CDR3 nucleotides: TGTGCCAGCAGTGGACACGCCAAAAACATTCAGTACTTC. The V gene is TRBV28, the J gene TRBJ2-4, with TRBD1 as a possible D gene (5 bases). Germline loops: CDR1 MDHEN, CDR2 SYDVKM. This CDR3 region has 13 residues. Trimming removed 5 bases from V and 1 base from J, with 6 bases in between.

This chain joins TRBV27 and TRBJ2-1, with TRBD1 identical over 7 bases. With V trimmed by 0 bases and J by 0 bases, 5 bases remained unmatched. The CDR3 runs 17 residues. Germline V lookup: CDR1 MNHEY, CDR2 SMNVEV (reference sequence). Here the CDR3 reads CASSLSPGTASYNEQFF. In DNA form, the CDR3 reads TGTGCCAGCAGTTTATCGCCCGGGACAGCCTCCTACAATGAGCAGTTCTTC.

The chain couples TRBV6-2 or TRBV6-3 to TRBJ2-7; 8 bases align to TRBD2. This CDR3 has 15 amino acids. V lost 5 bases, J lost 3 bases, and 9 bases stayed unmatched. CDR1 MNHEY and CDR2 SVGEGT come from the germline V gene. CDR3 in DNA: TGTGCCAGCAGTCCCGGGACTAGGGTTATCTACGAGCAGTACTTC. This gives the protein CASSPGTRVIYEQYF.

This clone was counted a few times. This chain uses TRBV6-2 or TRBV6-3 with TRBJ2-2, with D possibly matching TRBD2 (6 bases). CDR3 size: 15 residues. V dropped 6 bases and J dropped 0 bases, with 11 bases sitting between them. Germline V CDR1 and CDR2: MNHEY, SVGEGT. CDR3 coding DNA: TGTGCCAGCAGCCTACTAGCATCGAACACCGGGGAGCTGTTTTTT. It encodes CASSLLASNTGELFF.

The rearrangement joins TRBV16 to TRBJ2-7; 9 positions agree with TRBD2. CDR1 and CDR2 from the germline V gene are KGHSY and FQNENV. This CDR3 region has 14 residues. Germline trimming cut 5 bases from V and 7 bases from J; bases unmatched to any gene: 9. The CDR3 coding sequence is TGTGCCAGCAGCAAACCGGGACTAGCTCGTGAGCAGTACTTC. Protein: CASSKPGLAREQYF.

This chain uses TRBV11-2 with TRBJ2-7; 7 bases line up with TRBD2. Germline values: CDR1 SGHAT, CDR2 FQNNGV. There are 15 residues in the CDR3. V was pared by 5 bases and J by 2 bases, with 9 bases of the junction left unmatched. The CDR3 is CASSPRLAAAYEQYF. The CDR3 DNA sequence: TGTGCCAGCAGCCCCCGACTAGCTGCCGCCTACGAGCAGTACTTC.

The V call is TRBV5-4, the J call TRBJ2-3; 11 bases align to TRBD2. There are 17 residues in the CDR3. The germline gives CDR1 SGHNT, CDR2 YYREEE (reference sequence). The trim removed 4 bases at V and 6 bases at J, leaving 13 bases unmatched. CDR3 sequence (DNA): TGTGCCAGCAGCCATCACGCACTAGCGGGAGTTGGGGATACGCAGTATTTT. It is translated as CASSHHALAGVGDTQYF.

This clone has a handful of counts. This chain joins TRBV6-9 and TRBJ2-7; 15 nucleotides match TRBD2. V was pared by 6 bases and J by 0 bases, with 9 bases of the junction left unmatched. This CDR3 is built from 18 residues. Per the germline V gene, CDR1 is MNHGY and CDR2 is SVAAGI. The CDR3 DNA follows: TGTGCCAGCAGAGCGGGACTAGCGGGAGGACTACGCTCCTACGAGCAGTACTTC. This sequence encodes CASRAGLAGGLRSYEQYF.

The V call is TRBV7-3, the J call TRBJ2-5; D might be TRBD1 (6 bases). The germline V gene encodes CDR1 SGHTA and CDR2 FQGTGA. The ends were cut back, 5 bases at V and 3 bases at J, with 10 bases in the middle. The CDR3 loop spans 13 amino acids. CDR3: CASSEHREETQYF. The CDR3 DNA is TGTGCCAGCAGCGAACACAGGGAAGAGACCCAGTACTTC.